The rows below give T cell receptor beta chains drawn from one sample of a study of blood T cell repertoires in COVID-19. This table comes from immunoSEQ multiplex PCR, and its TCRdb copy is limited to in-frame clones, with some not included. The sample records 80,000 or so clones, around three quarters being singletons. Input material: peripheral blood. These receptors all stem from a woman in her 70s with acute or convalescent COVID-19. Each CDR3 is given with its conserved first and last residue. The order of the fields is J gene, V gene, CDR3 protein.

J: TRBJ1-3
V: TRBV15
CDR3: CATSTPPGQGAGGNTIYF

J: TRBJ1-2
V: TRBV10-3
CDR3: CAISYAGERSVYGYTF

J: TRBJ1-1
V: TRBV6-2/TRBV6-3
CDR3: CASSSHLGGGWTEAFF

J: TRBJ2-7
V: TRBV2
CDR3: CASSYRGGIYEQYF

J: TRBJ1-2
V: TRBV28
CDR3: CASSSPTHNYGYTF

J: TRBJ2-3
V: TRBV9
CDR3: CASSTPPSTDTQYF

J: TRBJ2-7
V: TRBV27
CDR3: CASSRRGVGEQYF

J: TRBJ1-5
V: TRBV18
CDR3: CASSPPGQGHQHQHF

J: TRBJ1-2
V: TRBV5-6
CDR3: CASSFRQGAGYTF

J: TRBJ2-3
V: TRBV11-3
CDR3: CASSQPGVVTDTQYF

J: TRBJ1-2
V: TRBV7-9
CDR3: CASSRGQETNGYTF

J: TRBJ2-3
V: TRBV5-1
CDR3: CASSLERGNTDTQYF

J: TRBJ1-1
V: TRBV28
CDR3: CASGEYGTDIIGAFF

J: TRBJ1-1
V: TRBV9
CDR3: CASSPPVGDTEAFF

J: TRBJ1-5
V: TRBV18
CDR3: CASSPTGNQPQHF

J: TRBJ2-7
V: TRBV29-1
CDR3: CSVVTGNGYEQYF

J: TRBJ1-4
V: TRBV27
CDR3: CASSFLLKTGRNEKLFF

J: TRBJ2-7
V: TRBV7-8
CDR3: CASSFLVGGTYEQYF